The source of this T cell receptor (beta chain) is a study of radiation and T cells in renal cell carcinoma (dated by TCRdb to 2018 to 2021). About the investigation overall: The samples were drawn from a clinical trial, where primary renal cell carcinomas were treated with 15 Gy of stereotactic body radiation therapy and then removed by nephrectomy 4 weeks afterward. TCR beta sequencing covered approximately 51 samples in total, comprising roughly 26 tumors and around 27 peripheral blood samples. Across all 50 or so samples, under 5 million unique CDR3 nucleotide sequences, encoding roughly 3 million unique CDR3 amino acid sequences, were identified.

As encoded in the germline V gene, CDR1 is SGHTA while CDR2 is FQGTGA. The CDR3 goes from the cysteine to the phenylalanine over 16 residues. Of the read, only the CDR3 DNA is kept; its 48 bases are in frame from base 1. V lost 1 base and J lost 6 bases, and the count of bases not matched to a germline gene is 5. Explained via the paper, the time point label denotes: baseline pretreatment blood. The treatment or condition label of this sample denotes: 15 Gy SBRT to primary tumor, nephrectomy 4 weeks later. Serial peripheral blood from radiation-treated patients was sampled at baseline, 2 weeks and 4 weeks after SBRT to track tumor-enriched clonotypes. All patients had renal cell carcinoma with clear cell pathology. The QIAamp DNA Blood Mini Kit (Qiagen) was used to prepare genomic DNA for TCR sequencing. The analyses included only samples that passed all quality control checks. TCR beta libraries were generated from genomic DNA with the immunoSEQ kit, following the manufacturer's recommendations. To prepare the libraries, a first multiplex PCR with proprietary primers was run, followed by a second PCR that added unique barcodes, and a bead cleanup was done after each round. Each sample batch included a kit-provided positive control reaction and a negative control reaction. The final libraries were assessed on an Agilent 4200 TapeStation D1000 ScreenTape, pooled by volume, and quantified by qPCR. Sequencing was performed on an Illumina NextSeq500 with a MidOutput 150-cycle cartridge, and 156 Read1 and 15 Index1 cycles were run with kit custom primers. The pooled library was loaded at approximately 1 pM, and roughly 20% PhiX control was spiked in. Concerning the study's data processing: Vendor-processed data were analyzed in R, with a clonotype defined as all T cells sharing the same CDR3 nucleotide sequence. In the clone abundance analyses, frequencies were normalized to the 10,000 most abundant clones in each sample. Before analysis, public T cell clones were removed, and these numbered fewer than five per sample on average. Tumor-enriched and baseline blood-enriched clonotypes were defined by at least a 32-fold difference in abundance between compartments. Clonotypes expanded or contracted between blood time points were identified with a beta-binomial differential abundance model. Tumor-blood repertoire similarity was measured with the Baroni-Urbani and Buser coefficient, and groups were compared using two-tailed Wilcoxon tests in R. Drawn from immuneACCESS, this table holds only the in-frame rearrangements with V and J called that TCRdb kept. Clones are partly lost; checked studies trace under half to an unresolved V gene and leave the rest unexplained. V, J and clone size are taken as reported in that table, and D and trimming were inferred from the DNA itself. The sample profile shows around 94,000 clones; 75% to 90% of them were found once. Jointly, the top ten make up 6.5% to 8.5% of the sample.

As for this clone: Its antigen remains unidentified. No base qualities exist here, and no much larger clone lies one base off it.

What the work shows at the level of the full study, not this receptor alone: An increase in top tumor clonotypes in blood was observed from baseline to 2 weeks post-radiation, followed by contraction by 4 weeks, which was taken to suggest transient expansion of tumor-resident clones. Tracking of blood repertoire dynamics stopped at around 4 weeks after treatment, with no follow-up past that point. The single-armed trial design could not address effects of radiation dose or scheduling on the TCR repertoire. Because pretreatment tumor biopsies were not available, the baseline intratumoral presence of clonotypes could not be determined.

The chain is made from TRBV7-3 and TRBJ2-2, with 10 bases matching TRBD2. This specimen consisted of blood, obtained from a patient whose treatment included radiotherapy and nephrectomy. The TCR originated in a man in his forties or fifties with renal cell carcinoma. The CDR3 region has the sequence CASSLNPSGSAGELFF. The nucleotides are TGTGCCAGCAGCTTAAACCCTAGCGGGAGTGCCGGGGAGCTGTTTTTT.